The 25 T cell receptor beta chains in this list originate from one sample, sequenced in a study of blood T cells in healthy people across ages. A sample-barcoded 5' primer and a J-beta primer mix were used in a second PCR of about 7 to 12 cycles. Using its own MiXCR run on the 5' RACE reads, TCRdb lists one record per CDR3 protein. Of 450,000 to 600,000 distinct CDR3 sequences listed, 27% are singletons. This sample also appeared in a second study, on T cells of mothers and their children.

Sequencing was carried out using blood. These receptors were taken from a boy aged 2 to 10 in good health.

The V call is TRBV4-3, the J call TRBJ2-2, with 7 positions matching TRBD2. The germline V gene has CDR1 LGHNA and CDR2 YSLEER. The CDR3 is 18 amino acids. The J segment lost 1 base and the V segment lost 0 bases, leaving 8 bases of the junction unmatched. CDR3 sequence (DNA): TGCGCCAGCAGCCAAGATGTGTGGGGGGGTAGGAACACCGGGGAGCTGTTTTTT. It is translated as CASSQDVWGGRNTGELFF.

CDR3 bases: TGTGCCAGCAGTTCCCCCCCCGAGCAGTACTTC. This translates into CASSSPPEQYF. The chain has TRBV6-5 and TRBJ2-7; no clear D. Germline V lookup: CDR1 MNHEY, CDR2 SVGAGI. The CDR3 is 11 amino acids. Between the trimmed V and J ends, which lost 4 bases and 6 bases, there was a span of 7 bases.

This clonotype was detected only a few times. V and J are TRBV20-1 and TRBJ2-5; D possibly corresponds to TRBD1 (6 bases). Germline CDR1 is DFQATT and CDR2 is SNEGSKA (reference sequence). The CDR3 covers 13 residues. The V end lost 2 bases, the J end lost 0 bases, and 7 bases lay between the germline ends. Here the CDR3 DNA reads TGCAGTGCTAGACGGACAGACCAAGAGACCCAGTACTTC. Protein product: CSARRTDQETQYF.

This clonotype came up a few times. The rearrangement joins TRBV7-9 to TRBJ2-7; D may correspond to TRBD1 or TRBD2 (5 bases each). Germline CDR1 SEHNR, CDR2 FQNEAQ (reference sequence). There are 15 residues in the CDR3. V lost 3 bases and J lost 3, with 15 bases in between. CDR3 nucleotide sequence: TGTGCCAGCAGCTTTAGTAGAGGGGTTGGCTACGAGCAGTACTTC. Protein: CASSFSRGVGYEQYF.

J is TRBJ1-1 and V is TRBV15; 7 bases fit TRBD1. Germline V lookup: CDR1 LNHNV, CDR2 YYDKDF (reference sequence). This CDR3 spans 15 amino acids. With V trimmed by 3 bases and J by 4 bases, 8 bases remained unmatched. In nucleotides, the CDR3 is TGTGCCACCAGCAGTGAAACGACAGGGATCACTGAAGCTTTCTTT. Its translation is CATSSETTGITEAFF.

The J gene is TRBJ1-2, the V gene TRBV7-6, with D unresolved. The germline gives CDR1 SGHVS, CDR2 FNYEAQ. The V end lost 5 bases, the J end lost 8 bases, and 15 bases lay between the germline ends. CDR3 length: 13 residues. This chain's CDR3 is CASSPRDTGGYTF. CDR3 nucleotide sequence: TGTGCCAGCAGCCCCCGGGATACGGGGGGCTACACCTTC.

V and J are TRBV29-1 and TRBJ1-1; D is unclear. V was trimmed by 4 bases and J by 1 base, leaving 16 bases between them. The CDR3 is 15 residues long. Germline CDR1 and CDR2: SQVTM and ANQGSEA. CDR3 nucleotides: TGCAGCGTTGTTCCCAGGTTAGCGTGGAACACTGAAGCTTTCTTT. Amino acid sequence: CSVVPRLAWNTEAFF.

In the case of this clonotype: One junction end disagrees with the germline gene, perhaps due to a read error. The rearrangement links TRBV12-3 or TRBV12-4 to TRBJ1-2; D is unclear. The CDR3 sequence is 13 residues long. The CDR3 DNA is TGTGCCAGCAGTTTAGTGGAGCACGCTCCTACAAACTTC. Translated, it gives CASSLVEHAPTNF.

This sequence joins TRBV18 and TRBJ2-3; a possible D gene is TRBD1 (6 bases). V lost 4 bases and J lost 12, with 17 bases in between. CDR3 length: 13 amino acids. Germline V lookup: CDR1 KGHSH, CDR2 LQKENI. The CDR3 DNA sequence: TGTGCCAGCTCACACAGACAGGAGTTTCACCAGTATTTT. This sequence encodes CASSHRQEFHQYF.

This chain links TRBV4-1 with TRBJ2-1; TRBD2 agrees at 12 bases. Losses at the gene ends were 4 bases for V and 6 bases for J; bases not matched to a gene: 10. Germline CDR1 is MGHRA and CDR2 is YSYEKL. The CDR3 totals 17 residues. This CDR3 reads CASSLHPTSGRGNEQFF. CDR3 DNA sequence: TGCGCCAGCAGCCTCCACCCGACTAGCGGGAGAGGCAATGAGCAGTTCTTC.

The chain joins TRBV11-2 to TRBJ2-3; D unclear. The germline V and J ends were trimmed by 1 base and 5 bases, with 7 bases remaining between them. CDR1 and CDR2 from the germline V gene are SGHAT and FQNNGV. This CDR3 spans 13 amino acids. DNA of the CDR3: TGTGCCAGCAGCTTAGGGCTACAAGATACGCAGTATTTT. Protein: CASSLGLQDTQYF.

This clonotype was counted between two and nine times. V and J are TRBV4-3 and TRBJ2-4; TRBD1 matches at 7 bases. V lost 1 base, J lost 7 bases, and 1 base stayed unmatched. This CDR3 is built from 13 residues. The germline CDR1 and CDR2 sequences are LGHNA and YSLEER. The DNA for the CDR3 is TGCGCCAGCAGCCAAGTACAGGGGAACATTCAGTACTTC. Encoded protein: CASSQVQGNIQYF.

This clonotype was observed a handful of times. The chain is built from TRBV7-2 and TRBJ1-5; TRBD1 agrees at 8 bases. This CDR3 is built from 15 residues. The V gene end was trimmed by 4 bases and the J gene end by 4 bases; junction bases not matched to a gene: 6. From germline, CDR1 is SGHTA and CDR2 FQGNSA. CDR3 coding DNA: TGTGCCAGCAGCTCCGAGGACAGGGTGAATCAGCCCCAGCATTTT. The encoded protein is CASSSEDRVNQPQHF.

The genes are TRBV25-1 and TRBJ2-4, with a possible D match to TRBD1 (5 bases). In germline, CDR1 is MGHDK, CDR2 SYGVNS. V was trimmed by 6 bases and J by 0 bases, leaving 15 bases between them. There are 16 residues in the CDR3. The CDR3 DNA follows: TGTGCCAGCAGCTCGAAGACAGCACTAGCCAAAAACATTCAGTACTTC. Its protein is CASSSKTALAKNIQYF.

Ten or more counts support this clonotype. The chain has TRBV20-1 and TRBJ2-7; 7 nucleotides align to TRBD1. The germline gives CDR1 DFQATT, CDR2 SNEGSKA (reference sequence). The junction had 15 bases not matched to a gene; V was cut back by 1 base and J by 3 bases. The CDR3 is made up of 17 amino acids. CDR3 nucleotide sequence: TGCAGTGCTAGAGGTAGCTTCCCGGACAGGAACTACTACGAGCAGTACTTC. It specifies CSARGSFPDRNYYEQYF.

The rearrangement links TRBV7-6 to TRBJ2-5; tentative D call: TRBD1 (6 bases). The CDR3 is 13 amino acids. Trimming removed 4 bases at V and 4 bases at J, with 10 bases between. Germline V gene lookup returns CDR1 SGHVS and CDR2 FNYEAQ. CDR3 region: CASSSRRGETQYF. The DNA of the CDR3 is TGTGCCAGCAGCTCCCGCAGGGGAGAGACCCAGTACTTC.

The gene calls are TRBV12-3 or TRBV12-4 and TRBJ2-2; D is ambiguous. This CDR3 region has 10 residues. V lost 11 bases and J 2 bases, leaving 3 bases between the germline ends. DNA of the CDR3: TGTGCCTGCAACACCGGGGAGCTGTTTTTT. Its protein product is CACNTGELFF.

This clonotype has a handful of counts. The rearrangement links TRBV5-1 to TRBJ2-2, with 14 bases lining up with TRBD2. This CDR3 comprises 17 residues. Germline CDR1 reads SGHRS; CDR2 reads YFSETQ. The J segment lost 2 bases and the V segment lost 2 bases, leaving 2 bases of the junction unmatched. The CDR3 sequence is CASSFGTSGGNTGELFF. The DNA for the CDR3 is TGCGCCAGCAGCTTTGGGACTAGCGGGGGAAACACCGGGGAGCTGTTTTTT.

This clonotype has more than one count but fewer than ten. The chain is built from TRBV2 and TRBJ1-2; D ambiguous. Per the germline V gene, CDR1 is SNHLY and CDR2 is FYNNEI. The V end lost 2 bases, the J end lost 8 bases, and 15 bases lay between the germline ends. There are 14 residues in the CDR3. CDR3 amino acids: CASSEIRTRRGYTF. CDR3 coding DNA: TGTGCCAGCAGTGAAATCCGGACTAGACGAGGCTACACCTTC.

The chain recombines TRBV10-3 with TRBJ2-1; 14 bases agree with TRBD2. Trimming cost V 9 bases and J 9 bases; bases outside gene matches: 7. Germline values: CDR1 ENHRY, CDR2 SYGVKD. The CDR3 is made up of 14 amino acids. The CDR3 DNA follows: TGTGCCATGGGGACTAGCGGGAGAATCGGTGAGCAGTTCTTC. Protein: CAMGTSGRIGEQFF.

This clonotype was picked up a small number of times. This chain connects TRBV20-1 to TRBJ2-1, with a tentative D call TRBD2 (6 bases). The germline CDR1 and CDR2 sequences are DFQATT and SNEGSKA (reference sequence). Trimming pared 5 bases from V and 5 bases from J, leaving 7 bases between. The CDR3 runs to 11 residues. CDR3 nucleotide sequence: TGCAGTGCTTCGGGGGACAATGAGCAGTTCTTC. Translating gives CSASGDNEQFF.

This clonotype was detected a few times. The CDR3 nucleotides read TGTGCCAGCAGCGTGGCCCCCTCGGGTCCACTCGAGCAGTACTTC. Translation gives CASSVAPSGPLEQYF. The chain carries TRBV9 and TRBJ2-5, with unresolved D. With the DNA end fitting TRBJ2-7 better, the J assignment may be wrong. This CDR3 contains 15 residues. The germline CDR1 and CDR2 sequences are SGDLS and YYNGEE.

The chain couples TRBV20-1 to TRBJ2-5; no definite D call. The germline CDR1 and CDR2 sequences are DFQATT and SNEGSKA (reference sequence). This CDR3 spans 14 amino acids. Trimming pared 0 bases from V and 1 base from J, leaving 9 bases between. The CDR3 sequence is CSARDWRFQETQYF. The CDR3, as DNA: TGCAGTGCTAGAGATTGGAGATTCCAAGAGACCCAGTACTTC.

This clonotype was counted between two and nine times. V and J are TRBV7-2 and TRBJ2-5, with D possibly matching TRBD1 (5 bases). Germline values: CDR1 SGHTA, CDR2 FQGNSA. CDR3 length equals 14 residues. Trimming took off 4 bases at V and 1 base at J, with 10 bases between the two ends. In DNA, the CDR3 is TGTGCCAGCAGCTCATGGGGCCGCCAAGAGACCCAGTACTTC. Translating gives CASSSWGRQETQYF.

CDR3 residues: CASSLSSGSTDTTYF. The CDR3, as DNA: TGTGCCAGCAGCTTGAGTAGCGGGAGCACAGATACCACGTATTTT. The chain joins TRBV7-2 to TRBJ2-3, with 9 bases identical to TRBD2. Germline loops: CDR1 SGHTA, CDR2 FQGNSA. The V segment lost 3 bases and the J segment 14 bases; nucleotides outside the gene matches: 15. This CDR3 has 15 amino acids.